This T cell receptor beta chain was identified in a study of tumor-infiltrating lymphocytes in oesophageal squamous cell carcinoma (dated by TCRdb to the mid-2010s). Preparation of the library involved PCR. The listed sequencing device is Illumina HiSeq 2000. TCRdb cleaned the public reads at Q25 with fastp, built clones with MiXCR and kept in-frame beta chains. Rows matching on CDR3 protein sequence are summarized as one entry with the most common DNA and genes. The sample table contains some 6,700 distinct CDR3 sequences; only one count was recorded for 13% to 15% of them. The ten largest account for roughly a sixth of the sample. This clonotype showed up many times. There is no known antigen for this receptor. No qualities accompany the bases; no much larger clone lies one base away. CDR1 and CDR2, per the germline V gene (reference sequence), are SGHKS and YYEKEE. A distance of 10 bases separates the germline ends of V and J, which lose 2 bases and 4 bases respectively. The CDR3, cysteine through phenylalanine, is 15 amino acids long. Just CDR3 DNA is preserved here, 45 bases in frame from base 1.

The sequencing sample was made of esophageal tumor tissue. The receptor chain draws on TRBV5-5 and TRBJ2-6, with the D segment identity uncertain. This TCR derives from a male donor with esophageal squamous cell carcinoma. The DNA sequence is given as TGTGCCAGCAGCTTAGGTGGTGTGGGGGCCAACGTCCTGACTTTC. This translates into CASSLGGVGANVLTF.